The rows below give T cell receptor beta chains drawn from one sample of a study of regulatory T cells in long-lasting Graves disease. MiXCR was run by TCRdb on the multiplex PCR reads, yielding one entry per CDR3 protein. Of approximately 470,000 distinct CDR3 sequences in the sample, under 25% were seen once. The starting material was peripheral blood mononuclear cells (PBMCs), obtained when the disease was refractory, from a patient treated with antithyroid drugs. These TCRs come from a female donor with Graves disease. CDR3s include the opening cysteine and the closing phenylalanine or tryptophan. Each record gives: D gene, V gene, clone size, CDR3 length, J gene, CDR3 protein, CDR3 DNA. A D gene is named only where the DNA matches it firmly. Size is omitted from some rows. Given values are once, few, many or a class for expanded clones.

d_gene: -; v_gene: TRBV29-1; abundance: few; len: 13; j_gene: TRBJ2-7; CDR3aa: CSAGPTSSYEQYF; CDR3nt: TGCAGTGCAGGACCGACCTCCTCCTACGAGCAGTACTTC
d_gene: -; v_gene: TRBV27; abundance: few; len: 13; j_gene: TRBJ2-7; CDR3aa: CASSHRASYEQYF; CDR3nt: TGTGCCAGCAGTCACAGGGCCTCCTACGAGCAGTACTTC
d_gene: TRBD2; v_gene: TRBV29-1; abundance: -; len: 15; j_gene: TRBJ2-3; CDR3aa: CSVEASGRAGDTQYF; CDR3nt: TGCAGCGTTGAGGCTAGCGGGAGGGCCGGAGATACGCAGTATTTT
d_gene: -; v_gene: TRBV7-9; abundance: -; len: 13; j_gene: TRBJ1-5; CDR3aa: CASSGDISQPQHF; CDR3nt: TGTGCCAGCAGCGGGGACATCTCTCAGCCCCAGCATTTT
d_gene: -; v_gene: TRBV7-3; abundance: -; len: 18; j_gene: TRBJ2-4; CDR3aa: CASNQAWAWGLVKNIQYF; CDR3nt: TGTGCCAGCAACCAGGCGTGGGCTTGGGGATTGGTCAAAAACATTCAGTACTTC
d_gene: TRBD1; v_gene: TRBV30; abundance: few; len: 14; j_gene: TRBJ2-2; CDR3aa: CAWRRGQGSGELFF; CDR3nt: TGTGCCTGGAGGAGGGGACAGGGGTCGGGGGAGCTGTTTTTT
d_gene: -; v_gene: TRBV20-1; abundance: few; len: 13; j_gene: TRBJ1-5; CDR3aa: CSVIWANNQPQHF; CDR3nt: TGCAGTGTGATTTGGGCAAACAATCAGCCCCAGCATTTT
d_gene: -; v_gene: TRBV4-1; abundance: -; len: 14; j_gene: TRBJ2-7; CDR3aa: CASSLGSSTYEQYF; CDR3nt: TGCGCCAGCAGCCTAGGTTCGTCAACCTACGAGCAGTACTTC
d_gene: TRBD2; v_gene: TRBV12-5; abundance: many; len: 16; j_gene: TRBJ2-5; CDR3aa: CASGQTSGRAEETQYF; CDR3nt: TGTGCTAGTGGACAAACTAGCGGGAGGGCCGAAGAGACCCAGTACTTC
d_gene: TRBD2; v_gene: TRBV4-2; abundance: few; len: 17; j_gene: TRBJ2-7; CDR3aa: CASSQAGRTSGNNEQYF; CDR3nt: TGTGCCAGCAGCCAGGCTGGAAGGACTAGCGGGAACAACGAGCAGTACTTC
d_gene: TRBD1; v_gene: TRBV7-8; abundance: many; len: 16; j_gene: TRBJ2-2; CDR3aa: CASSPKDRAYTGELFF; CDR3nt: TGTGCCAGCAGCCCAAAAGACAGGGCGTACACCGGGGAGCTGTTTTTT
d_gene: TRBD1; v_gene: TRBV28; abundance: many; len: 15; j_gene: TRBJ1-2; CDR3aa: CASSAPGQGYGGYTF; CDR3nt: TGTGCCAGCAGCGCACCGGGACAGGGGTATGGCGGCTACACCTTC
d_gene: -; v_gene: TRBV5-1; abundance: -; len: 14; j_gene: TRBJ1-1; CDR3aa: CASSPLEGNTEAFF; CDR3nt: TGCGCCAGCAGCCCTCTTGAGGGAAACACTGAAGCTTTCTTT
d_gene: -; v_gene: TRBV28; abundance: many; len: 14; j_gene: TRBJ1-1; CDR3aa: CASSLTFGGTEAFF; CDR3nt: TGTGCCAGCAGTTTAACTTTTGGCGGCACTGAAGCTTTCTTT
d_gene: -; v_gene: TRBV9; abundance: few; len: 15; j_gene: TRBJ1-1; CDR3aa: CASSVSGQPDTEAFF; CDR3nt: TGTGCCAGCAGCGTAAGTGGGCAGCCCGACACTGAAGCTTTCTTT
d_gene: -; v_gene: TRBV2; abundance: many; len: 11; j_gene: TRBJ1-1; CDR3aa: CASPDSAEAFF; CDR3nt: TGTGCCAGCCCCGACAGCGCTGAAGCTTTCTTT
d_gene: -; v_gene: TRBV6-1; abundance: many; len: 13; j_gene: TRBJ1-5; CDR3aa: CASSVRGNQPQHF; CDR3nt: TGTGCCAGCAGTGTCAGGGGCAATCAGCCCCAGCATTTT
d_gene: TRBD1; v_gene: TRBV11-2; abundance: -; len: 15; j_gene: TRBJ1-5; CDR3aa: CASSTTTGVNQPQHF; CDR3nt: TGTGCCAGCAGCACCACGACAGGGGTCAATCAGCCCCAGCATTTT
d_gene: -; v_gene: TRBV20-1; abundance: few; len: 15; j_gene: TRBJ2-2; CDR3aa: CSARGSGGNTGELFF; CDR3nt: TGCAGTGCTAGGGGAAGCGGAGGGAACACCGGGGAGCTGTTTTTT
d_gene: -; v_gene: TRBV10-3; abundance: -; len: 13; j_gene: TRBJ2-5; CDR3aa: CAIREQGGETQYF; CDR3nt: TGTGCCATCAGGGAACAGGGCGGGGAGACCCAGTACTTC
d_gene: TRBD2; v_gene: TRBV11-2; abundance: many; len: 16; j_gene: TRBJ2-1; CDR3aa: CASSRTSGNSYNEQFF; CDR3nt: TGTGCCAGCAGCCGGACTAGCGGGAACTCCTACAATGAGCAGTTCTTC
d_gene: -; v_gene: TRBV12-3/TRBV12-4; abundance: -; len: 14; j_gene: TRBJ2-2; CDR3aa: CASRRYPRGGELFF; CDR3nt: TGTGCCAGCAGACGTTATCCCAGGGGCGGGGAGCTGTTTTTT
d_gene: TRBD2; v_gene: TRBV4-1; abundance: few; len: 15; j_gene: TRBJ2-7; CDR3aa: CASSQEKREADEQYF; CDR3nt: TGCGCCAGCAGTCAAGAAAAGCGGGAGGCGGACGAGCAGTACTTC
d_gene: -; v_gene: TRBV27; abundance: many; len: 11; j_gene: TRBJ2-7; CDR3aa: CASGGLWEQYF; CDR3nt: TGTGCCAGCGGAGGACTGTGGGAGCAGTACTTC
d_gene: -; v_gene: TRBV15; abundance: many; len: 17; j_gene: TRBJ2-7; CDR3aa: CATSRDRSLINYYEQYF; CDR3nt: TGTGCCACCAGCAGAGATAGGAGCCTCATTAACTACTACGAGCAGTACTTC
d_gene: TRBD1; v_gene: TRBV12-3/TRBV12-4; abundance: -; len: 15; j_gene: TRBJ1-2; CDR3aa: CASSAGTGGNYGYTF; CDR3nt: TGTGCCAGCAGTGCCGGGACAGGGGGAAACTATGGCTACACCTTC
d_gene: -; v_gene: TRBV20-1; abundance: many; len: 14; j_gene: TRBJ1-2; CDR3aa: CSARDSGAGYGYTF; CDR3nt: TGCAGTGCTAGAGATTCAGGGGCGGGGTATGGCTACACCTTC
d_gene: -; v_gene: TRBV5-5; abundance: many; len: 14; j_gene: TRBJ2-7; CDR3aa: CASSLRNALHEQYF; CDR3nt: TGTGCCAGCAGCTTGCGTAACGCACTCCACGAGCAGTACTTC
d_gene: -; v_gene: TRBV28; abundance: few; len: 16; j_gene: TRBJ1-3; CDR3aa: CASSLFLRGAGNTIYF; CDR3nt: TGTGCCAGCAGTTTATTCCTCCGGGGGGCTGGAAACACCATATATTTT